This T cell receptor beta chain derives from a study of blood T cells in healthy people across ages. On the study more broadly: Per two T cells, about one barcoded beta molecule was captured through template switching. The study's findings and limits: Investigators treated diversity estimates from one million T cells as underestimates. Shifts in expanded clonotypes may have been confounded by donor CMV status, which was unknown. It was found that TCR beta diversity correlated strongly with the percentage of naive T cells.

On this clonotype itself: Its cognate antigen is unknown.

V was shortened by 5 bases and J by 6 bases, with 20 bases between the two germline ends. From germline, CDR1 is MDHEN and CDR2 SYDVKM. This CDR3 has 16 residues. A second PCR of roughly 6 to 12 cycles used a sample-barcoded 5' primer and a J-beta primer mix. TCRdb reanalysed the 5' RACE reads using MiXCR and keeps one entry per CDR3 protein. The sample carries approximately 1.5 million distinct CDR3 sequences, around 35% recorded once. Input material: blood. The chain couples TRBV28 to TRBJ2-1, with D possibly being TRBD2 (5 bases). This receptor was identified in a woman in her twenties or thirties in good health. For the CDR3, the DNA is TGTGCCAGCAGTCCAGCAGCGGCCTCTGGGTCCAATGAGCAGTTCTTC. As protein: CASSPAAASGSNEQFF.